The source of this TCR beta chain is a study of CXCR3 chemokines and chemotherapy response in bladder cancer. TCRdb fed the PCR reads into MiXCR, producing one record per CDR3 protein. Of thousands of distinct CDR3 sequences detected, 16% appear once; the ten largest clones hold around a quarter. In its sample, this clonotype is medium-sized. Germline assignment: CDR1 LNHDA and CDR2 SQIVND (reference sequence). V was clipped by 5 bases and J by 5 bases; unmatched bases: 10. The CDR3 contains 15 residues. The chain carries TRBV19 and TRBJ1-2, with 8 bases fitting TRBD1. The receptor was derived from a human donor with bladder cancer that responded to neoadjuvant chemotherapy. Sampling was done from a patient whose treatment included neoadjuvant chemotherapy. The CDR3 bases are TGTGCCAGTAGTCTGGCAGGGGGCCTCTCGTATGGCTACACCTTC. Its translation is CASSLAGGLSYGYTF.